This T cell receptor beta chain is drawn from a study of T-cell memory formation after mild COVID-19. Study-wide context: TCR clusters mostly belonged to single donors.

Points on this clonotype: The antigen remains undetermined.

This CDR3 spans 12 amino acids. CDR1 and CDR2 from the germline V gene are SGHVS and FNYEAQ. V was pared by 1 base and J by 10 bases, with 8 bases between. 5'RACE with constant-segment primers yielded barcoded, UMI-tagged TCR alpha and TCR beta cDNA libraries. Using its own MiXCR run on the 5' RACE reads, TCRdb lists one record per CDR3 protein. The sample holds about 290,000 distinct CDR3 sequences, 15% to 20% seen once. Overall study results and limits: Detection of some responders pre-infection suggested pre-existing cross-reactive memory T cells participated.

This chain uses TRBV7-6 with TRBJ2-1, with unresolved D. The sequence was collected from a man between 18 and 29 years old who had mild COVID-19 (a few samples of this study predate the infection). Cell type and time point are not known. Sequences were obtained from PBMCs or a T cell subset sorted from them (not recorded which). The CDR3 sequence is CASSLGKTEQFF. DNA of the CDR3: TGTGCCAGCAGCTTAGGGAAGACGGAGCAGTTCTTC.